Listed below are T cell receptor beta chains from one sample, sequenced in a study of post-analysis software for immune sequencing data. TCRdb processed the PCR reads anew with MiXCR; each CDR3 protein has one entry. The data hold 800,000 to 950,000 distinct CDR3 sequences, with 53% observed a single time. Sequencing was done on a sample of blood. The receptors stem from a girl between 5 and 17 years old with multiple sclerosis. Each CDR3 is given with its conserved first and last residue. The D gene is left open where the match is weak. A clone size is listed for some rows: how often the clone was seen (once, few, many), or a class if it is expanded.

D	size	J	V	length	CDR3	DNA
.	few	TRBJ1-2	TRBV29-1	11	CSVAEGGGYTF	TGCAGCGTTGCTGAAGGGGGTGGCTACACCTTC
TRBD2	.	TRBJ2-7	TRBV20-1	14	CSSETSGNPYGQYF	TGCAGTTCTGAAACTAGCGGGAACCCCTACGGGCAGTACTTC
TRBD1	.	TRBJ2-7	TRBV12-3/TRBV12-4	13	CASSSITGGEQYF	TGTGCCAGCAGTTCCATTACAGGGGGCGAGCAGTACTTC
.	.	TRBJ2-5	TRBV7-6	15	CASTERSGEQETQYF	TGTGCCAGCACTGAGCGGAGTGGGGAACAAGAGACCCAGTACTTC
TRBD2	few	TRBJ2-7	TRBV15	17	CATSRDSPSGGSYEQYF	TGTGCCACCAGCAGAGACTCACCTAGCGGGGGGTCTTACGAGCAGTACTTC
.	once	TRBJ2-4	TRBV20-1	15	CSAMDLRGAKNIQYF	TGCAGTGCTATGGACCTCCGGGGGGCCAAAAACATTCAGTACTTC
.	.	TRBJ2-2	TRBV5-1	15	CASSKGQKSTGGLFF	TGCGCCAGCAGCAAGGGACAGAAAAGCACCGGGGGGCTGTTTTTT
.	few	TRBJ2-7	TRBV29-1	11	CSAKNFYEQYF	TGCAGCGCCAAGAACTTCTACGAGCAGTACTTC
TRBD1	few	TRBJ2-7	TRBV5-1	13	CASSQGVSYEQYF	TGCGCCAGCTCGCAGGGGGTTTCCTACGAGCAGTACTTC
.	.	TRBJ2-5	TRBV10-3	13	CAITGQREETQYF	TGTGCCATCACCGGCCAAAGGGAGGAGACCCAGTACTTC
TRBD2	.	TRBJ2-7	TRBV7-6	15	CASSPTSGSGYEQYF	TGTGCCAGCAGCCCGACTAGCGGGAGTGGATACGAGCAGTACTTC
.	few	TRBJ2-3	TRBV7-9	13	CASSLSGRDTQYF	TGTGCCAGCAGCTTATCTGGGAGAGATACGCAGTATTTT
.	.	TRBJ2-1	TRBV5-1	14	CASIPGQGGREQFF	TGCGCCAGCATCCCAGGCCAGGGGGGCCGTGAGCAGTTCTTC
.	.	TRBJ2-7	TRBV6-2/TRBV6-3	14	CASSYVTGSYEQYF	TGTGCCAGCAGTTACGTTACAGGTTCCTACGAGCAGTACTTC
TRBD1	.	TRBJ1-2	TRBV20-1	13	CSVKDRVNYGYTF	TGCAGTGTTAAGGACAGGGTGAACTATGGCTACACCTTC
TRBD1	few	TRBJ2-1	TRBV7-6	15	CASSSAGGGLNEQFF	TGTGCCAGCAGCTCGGCAGGGGGCGGCCTCAATGAGCAGTTCTTC
.	.	TRBJ2-3	TRBV11-3	15	CASSLGWRDTDTQYF	TGTGCCAGCAGCTTGGGGTGGAGGGACACAGATACGCAGTATTTT
.	once	TRBJ2-4	TRBV5-5	17	CASSPHWSDLAKNIQYF	TGTGCCAGCAGCCCCCATTGGAGTGATTTAGCCAAAAACATTCAGTACTTC
TRBD1	.	TRBJ2-7	TRBV6-5	17	CASSYSWAGGDRDEQYF	TGTGCCAGCAGTTACTCATGGGCAGGGGGCGATCGTGACGAGCAGTACTTC
.	.	TRBJ1-5	TRBV19	16	CASSVNRGAGSQPQHF	TGTGCCAGTAGTGTCAATCGGGGGGCCGGGAGCCAGCCCCAGCATTTT
TRBD1	few	TRBJ2-7	TRBV7-9	15	CASSWGTGVTYEQYF	TGTGCCAGCAGCTGGGGGACAGGGGTAACCTACGAGCAGTACTTC
TRBD2	.	TRBJ2-5	TRBV29-1	19	CSVTSGTSGGQVFRETQYF	TGCAGCGTTACCTCCGGGACTAGCGGGGGGCAAGTATTCCGAGAGACCCAGTACTTC
.	.	TRBJ1-1	TRBV3-1	18	CASSPILDSGVHGTEAFF	TGTGCTAGCAGCCCTATCTTAGATTCAGGGGTCCATGGCACTGAAGCTTTCTTT
.	.	TRBJ2-1	TRBV6-1	18	CASSEANQVIGSQETQFF	TGTGCCAGCAGTGAAGCGAACCAAGTCATCGGATCGCAAGAGACCCAGTTCTTC
.	.	TRBJ2-5	TRBV29-1	13	CSVASGGAETQYF	TGCAGCGTTGCTAGTGGGGGGGCGGAGACCCAGTACTTC
.	.	TRBJ2-2	TRBV5-1	15	CASSLDRLNTGELFF	TGCGCCAGCAGCTTGGACAGGCTAAACACCGGGGAGCTGTTTTTT
TRBD1	few	TRBJ2-7	TRBV29-1	13	CSVAGQAAYEQYF	TGCAGCGTTGCCGGACAGGCAGCCTACGAGCAGTACTTC
.	.	TRBJ2-7	TRBV5-1	13	CASSESATYEQYF	TGCGCCAGCTCAGAGAGCGCTACCTACGAGCAGTACTTC
.	.	TRBJ2-7	TRBV9	15	CASSVGASPTYEQYF	TGTGCCAGCAGCGTAGGGGCTTCTCCCACCTACGAGCAGTACTTC
.	few	TRBJ2-3	TRBV6-6	14	CASRKGGGTDTQYF	TGTGCCAGCAGAAAAGGGGGGGGGACAGATACGCAGTATTTT
TRBD1	.	TRBJ2-2	TRBV5-1	14	CASSRDRGNGELFF	TGCGCCAGCAGCCGGGACAGGGGTAACGGGGAGCTGTTTTTT